The 3 T cell receptor beta chains reported below all come from one sample, sequenced in a study of T cells in Graves' hyperthyroidism and ophthalmopathy. Amplification of TCR beta CDR3 regions was performed using RNA transcripts as template. An initial round of RT-PCR targeting the TCR CDR3 relied on the HTBI primer set. TCRdb re-derived calls from the multiplex PCR reads in MiXCR, one entry per CDR3 protein. The sample gives under 250,000 distinct CDR3 sequences, approximately 17% of which show up once; 50% is in the top ten. Material: blood. These receptors were taken from a man aged 45-65 years with Graves' hyperthyroidism.

The chain uses TRBV5-1 and TRBJ1-1, with a tentative D call TRBD1 (6 bases). Deletions cut 4 bases from V and 5 bases from J, with 15 bases between. Per germline, CDR1 SGHRS and CDR2 YFSETQ. The CDR3 contains 14 residues. This CDR3 is CASSKTGSGTEAFF. In nucleotides, the CDR3 is TGCGCCAGCAGCAAAACAGGGTCTGGGACTGAAGCTTTCTTT.

This clonotype was detected ten times or more. The V call is TRBV29-1, the J call TRBJ2-7, with a tentative D call TRBD2 (6 bases). Germline CDR1 SQVTM, CDR2 ANQGSEA. The CDR3 sequence is 14 residues long. Trimming cost V 4 bases and J 0 bases, with 13 bases left between them. DNA of the CDR3: TGCAGCGTTGGGGAGGTTGTAGGCTCCTACGAGCAGTACTTC. Its translation is CSVGEVVGSYEQYF.

At least ten counts were recorded for this clonotype. Compared with germline, one end of the junction differs, possibly owing to a read error. This chain joins TRBV7-7 and TRBJ2-5, with TRBD2 matching over 7 bases. Germline CDR1 SSHAT, CDR2 FNYEAQ (reference sequence). The CDR3 loop spans 13 amino acids. In nucleotides, the CDR3 is TGTGCTAGCAGCCGAGATAGCGGGGAGACCCAGTACTTC. This translates into CASSRDSGETQYF.